This TCR beta chain was recovered during a study of blood T cell repertoires in COVID-19. The wider study: T cells, B-cell-depleted T cells, or PBMCs provided the cDNA or gDNA that served as material.

Produced via immunoSEQ multiplex PCR; TCRdb's table is partial and in-frame only. The sample shows 200,000 or so clones, over 70% of them seen only once. V was trimmed by 0 bases and J by 0 bases, leaving 15 bases between them. The germline V gene encodes CDR1 LGHDT and CDR2 YNNKEL (reference sequence). The CDR3 is 18 residues long. What was sequenced was peripheral blood. V is TRBV3-1 (or the pseudogene TRBV3-2) and J is TRBJ2-4; possibly TRBD2 for D (6 bases). This TCR was sampled from a woman in her seventies with acute or convalescent COVID-19. CDR3 in DNA: TGTGCCAGCAGCCAAGACCCGGGACTGCCGTTAGCCAAAAACATTCAGTACTTC. It yields the protein CASSQDPGLPLAKNIQYF.